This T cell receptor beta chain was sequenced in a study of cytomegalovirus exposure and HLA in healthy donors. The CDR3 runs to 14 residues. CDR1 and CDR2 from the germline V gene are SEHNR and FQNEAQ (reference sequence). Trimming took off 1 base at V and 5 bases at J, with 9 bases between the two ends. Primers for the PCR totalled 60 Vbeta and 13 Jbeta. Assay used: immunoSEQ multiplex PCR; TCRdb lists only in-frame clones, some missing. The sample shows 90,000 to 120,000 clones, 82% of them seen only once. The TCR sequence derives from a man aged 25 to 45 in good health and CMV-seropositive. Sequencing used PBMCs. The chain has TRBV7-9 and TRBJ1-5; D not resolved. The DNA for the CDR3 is TGTGCCAGCAGCTTAGGGATGGAGCATCAGCCCCAGCATTTT. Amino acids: CASSLGMEHQPQHF.